This record concerns one TCR beta chain sequence. In its sample, this clonotype was seen many times. No antigen is known for it. No much larger clonotype is one base removed from it; base qualities were not supplied. TCR beta CDR3 regions were amplified from RNA transcripts. The TCR CDR3 was subjected to a first round of RT-PCR using the HTBI primer set and the Qiagen OneStep RT-PCR kit. Libraries were constructed in a second round of multiplex PCR, after which size selection and purification were carried out. Paired-end sequencing of the libraries was performed with 100 bp reads on an Illumina HiSeq2000. For the original study's pipeline: SOAPnuke was used to process the raw data, throwing out any read that contained adapters or uncalled bases, had a mean Phred below 15, or lacked an exact constant-primer or identifier match. COPE v1.2.5 was used to merge the high-quality paired reads, and each unique nucleotide sequence was defined as a clonotype. MiTCR v1.1 was used to align the clonotypes against IMGT TRBV, TRBD and TRBJ reference segments. The analysis included only V-J combinations with a frequency above 0.0001, which together covered roughly 99% of the repertoires. A TCS score was defined as the ratio of F50 (clonal expansion) to E x V (chaos), with BLOSUM62-based TCRdist applied between CDR3 peptides within each V-J. Welch's t-statistics and random forest reduced fewer than 600 V-J features to under 15, which were used in a naive Bayes classifier (R e1071). The raw public reads went through TCRdb reprocessing: fastp at Q25, MiXCR clone calling, in-frame beta chains kept. Duplicate CDR3 protein sequences are folded into a single record with the most common DNA and genes. TCRdb assigned the V and J calls; the authors' analysis was not used. Here the sample has more than 300,000 distinct CDR3 sequences; around 18% occur a single time. Roughly two fifths of the sample goes to the ten largest clones.

The entry originates in a study of T cells in Graves' hyperthyroidism and ophthalmopathy (dated by TCRdb to about 2019). Regarding the study in general: Peripheral blood samples were taken at the time of initial diagnosis, prior to any treatment. Thyroid tissue and blood T-cell repertoires from six Graves' hyperthyroidism patients were also compared in the study. Whether ophthalmopathy could be predicted prospectively was tested in an independent validation cohort made up of fewer than 20 hyperthyroidism patients plus 17 patients who later progressed to ophthalmopathy. TCR Vbeta CDR3 sequencing of roughly 140 peripheral blood samples (over 40 ophthalmopathy, roughly 74 hyperthyroidism and around 17 progressor patients) is reported in the paper. After sampling, hyperthyroidism patients received methimazole starting at 30 mg daily, and ophthalmopathy patients received high-dose intravenous methylprednisolone. The approximately 97 discovery patients were randomly divided into training and test sets at a 7:3 ratio. To identify TCR V-J signatures that set the groups apart, the researchers used a discovery cohort of 95 to 100 patients, made up of 40 to 45 with Graves' ophthalmopathy and some 56 with stable Graves' hyperthyroidism.

From the cysteine up to the phenylalanine, the CDR3 has a length of 13 residues. The kept DNA is CDR3 alone, 39 bases in frame from the first base. CDR1 and CDR2 were assigned from the germline V gene as MNHNS and SASEGT. The V end loses 6 bases and the J end loses 2 bases, and a stretch of 11 bases separates them. What the study reported, not specific to this receptor: Ophthalmopathy was separated from stable hyperthyroidism by a 13 V-J signature model, with approximately 89% sensitivity and roughly 81% specificity obtained in cross-validation and 80%/75% obtained in testing. Sample size was not statistically predetermined, and blinding of investigators to group allocation was not performed. During validation, the model predicted progression to ophthalmopathy a median of roughly six months ahead of onset, with more than 55% sensitivity and 72.22% specificity. Blood samples also contained most of the expanded thyroid clonotypes (frequency above 0.001), which suggests that blood repertoires may reflect thyroid immune responses.

Moderately to severely active disease, a Clinical Activity Score of at least 3, a NOSPECS grade of at least 4, and a duration under 3 months were present in ophthalmopathy patients. Exclusion was applied to patients with uncontrolled infections, other autoimmune diseases, pregnancy or lactation. Diagnoses were established on the basis of clinical symptoms, serum thyroxine and TRAb, thyroid ultrasound, and orbital computed tomography. PBMCs were isolated from more than 8 ml of fresh peripheral blood by Ficoll-Paque density gradient centrifugation. Trizol reagent was used to extract total RNA, and RNA quality was then checked on an Agilent 2100 Bioanalyzer.

The specimen sequenced was blood. The rearranged segments are TRBV6-1 and TRBJ2-7; possibly the D gene is TRBD2, per 6 matching bases. This receptor was obtained from a man aged 18 to 30 with Graves' ophthalmopathy. The CDR3 is CASRNGGTYEQYF. The nucleotides are TGTGCCAGCAGAAACGGGGGAACCTACGAGCAGTACTTC.